Listed here are 27 T cell receptor beta chains from one sample, sequenced in a study of identical twins. TCRdb re-called the 5' RACE reads through MiXCR, storing one row per CDR3 protein. The table includes some 790,000 distinct CDR3 sequences, about 20% detected once. The data were also submitted as part of a second study, on T cells expressing NK-cell markers.

The sequencing input was PBMCs. Source of these receptors: a woman between 18 and 29 years old in good health.

This clonotype occurred many times. V and J are TRBV4-3 and TRBJ2-1; D gene unclear. V gave up 0 bases and J gave up 1 base, with 1 base separating them. The CDR3 is 13 amino acids. Germline V gene sequence: CDR1 LGHNA, CDR2 YSLEER. The DNA for the CDR3 is TGCGCCAGCAGCCAAGATTCCTACAATGAGCAGTTCTTC. Residues: CASSQDSYNEQFF.

V gene TRBV5-1 combines with J gene TRBJ2-7; 7 positions agree with TRBD2. V shed 6 bases, J shed 2 bases, and the junction held 8 bases outside the gene matches. Germline CDR1 and CDR2: SGHRS and YFSETQ. The CDR3 is 14 residues long. The CDR3 coding sequence is TGCGCCAGCACCCCGGGACGGGGGGCCTACGAGCAGTACTTC. As protein: CASTPGRGAYEQYF.

This clonotype occurred a few times. V is TRBV7-8 and J is TRBJ1-3; no reliable D call. There are 14 residues in the CDR3. With 4 bases removed from V and 4 bases from J, the gap between germline ends came to 11 bases. Germline CDR1 and CDR2: SGHVS and FQNEAQ. The CDR3 region is CASSSSNKGNTIYF. In DNA, the CDR3 is TGTGCCAGCAGCTCCTCGAATAAGGGAAACACCATATATTTT.

This clonotype came up a few times. J is TRBJ2-7 and V is TRBV5-1; D may match TRBD1 or TRBD2 (5 bases each). Germline V lookup: CDR1 SGHRS, CDR2 YFSETQ. This CDR3 contains 14 residues. Deletions cut 5 bases from V and 2 bases from J, with 14 bases between. CDR3 residues: CASRTTGHTYEQYF. The DNA of the CDR3 is TGCGCCAGCAGGACTACGGGGCACACCTACGAGCAGTACTTC.

This clonotype was detected only a few times. The chain couples TRBV27 to TRBJ2-1; D unclear. Germline CDR1 MNHEY, CDR2 SMNVEV (reference sequence). Trimming removed 6 bases from V and 10 bases from J, with 10 bases in between. The CDR3 contains 11 residues. CDR3 coding DNA: TGTGCCAGCAGGACGGGTGGAGAGCAGTTCTTC. As protein: CASRTGGEQFF.

This clonotype occurred many times. The rearrangement joins TRBV5-1 to TRBJ2-7, with 9 bases matching TRBD1. The CDR3 length is 15 residues. CDR1 and CDR2 (germline): SGHRS, YFSETQ. Trimming at V came to 2 bases and at J to 4 bases, leaving 7 bases not matched to a gene. CDR3 residues: CASSFLPGQGYEQYF. DNA of the CDR3: TGCGCCAGCAGCTTCCTACCGGGACAGGGTTACGAGCAGTACTTC.

This clonotype was detected only a few times. V usage is TRBV4-3 and J usage is TRBJ2-7; 8 bases align to TRBD1. The CDR3 sequence is 16 residues long. Germline CDR1 and CDR2: LGHNA and YSLEER. With 1 base clipped from V and 1 base from J, the junction kept 6 bases outside the gene matches. The CDR3 region has the DNA TGCGCCAGCAGCCAAGTATACGACAGGGGATCCTACGAGCAGTACTTC. It yields the protein CASSQVYDRGSYEQYF.

This clonotype was found many times. The CDR3 DNA sequence: TGTGCCAGCAAACGGAGCTCCTACGAGCAGTACTTC. Translated: CASKRSSYEQYF. The chain carries TRBV6-5 and TRBJ2-7; D is ambiguous. The CDR3 runs to 12 residues. V was cut by 7 bases and J by 0 bases, with 7 bases left in between. CDR1 MNHEY and CDR2 SVGAGI come from the germline V gene.

The CDR3 loop reads CSASDPRGLTEAFF. The CDR3 DNA reads TGCAGTGCTAGCGACCCCAGGGGGCTCACTGAAGCTTTCTTT. The rearrangement links TRBV20-1 to TRBJ1-1; 8 positions agree with TRBD1. Germline assignment: CDR1 DFQATT and CDR2 SNEGSKA (reference sequence). J lost 4 bases, V lost 3 bases, and 7 bases had no gene match. This CDR3 comprises 14 residues.

The genes are TRBV5-1 and TRBJ1-4; D not certain. V was pared by 0 bases and J by 6 bases, with 12 bases between. CDR3 length: 15 amino acids. Per germline, CDR1 SGHRS and CDR2 YFSETQ. CDR3 sequence reads: CASSLASDGYEKLFF. The CDR3 bases are TGCGCCAGCAGCTTGGCCTCGGACGGTTATGAAAAACTGTTTTTT.

This clonotype was picked up a small number of times. V and J are TRBV20-1 and TRBJ2-4; D might be TRBD2 (7 bases). Trimming left V 3 bases short and J 10 bases short, with 16 bases between. CDR3 length: 13 residues. The germline V gene has CDR1 DFQATT and CDR2 SNEGSKA (reference sequence). The CDR3 DNA is TGCAGTGCTAGTGGGGGGGCGAACTCAATTCAGTACTTC. Translated: CSASGGANSIQYF.

This clonotype showed up just a few times. This rearrangement joins TRBV5-6 to TRBJ2-5, with D possibly called TRBD1 or TRBD2 (6 bases each). Germline-derived CDR1 and CDR2 are SGHDT and YYEEEE. The CDR3 consists of 15 residues. Deletions cut 0 bases from V and 7 bases from J, with 16 bases between. The CDR3: CASSLGGQGGATQYF. As DNA, the CDR3 is TGTGCCAGCAGCTTGGGGGGACAAGGAGGGGCGACCCAGTACTTC.

This chain joins TRBV5-1 and TRBJ2-7; no definite D call. V was pared by 2 bases and J by 6 bases, with 9 bases between. CDR3 size: 12 residues. CDR1 and CDR2 from the germline V gene are SGHRS and YFSETQ. The CDR3 DNA sequence: TGCGCCAGCAGCTTTCGAGGTACCGAGCAGTACTTC. It codes for CASSFRGTEQYF. Combining the CDR3 with reference TRBV5-1 and TRBJ2-7 gives the whole variable domain KAGVTQTPRYLIKTRGQQVTLSCSPISGHRSVSWYQQTPGQGLQFLFEYFSETQRNKGNFPGRFSGRQFSNSRSEMNVSTLELGDSALYLCASSFRGTEQYFGPGTRLTVT.

This clonotype was seen more than once but under ten times. The V call is TRBV7-9, the J call TRBJ1-1; D is unclear. This CDR3 contains 15 residues. V lost 2 bases to trimming and J lost 0 bases, with 10 bases between them. The germline CDR1 and CDR2 sequences are SEHNR and FQNEAQ (reference sequence). This CDR3 reads CASSLSRALNTEAFF. The CDR3 DNA reads as TGTGCCAGCAGCTTATCTAGGGCGCTGAACACTGAAGCTTTCTTT.

This clonotype has just a few counts. The rearrangement uses TRBV6-5 and TRBJ2-7; D is uncertain. Germline assignment: CDR1 MNHEY and CDR2 SVGAGI. Trimming shortened V by 2 bases and J by 6 bases, and 11 bases separated the two germline ends. CDR3 length equals 13 residues. CDR3 nucleotides: TGTGCCAGCAGTTACGCCACAAGTCCCGAGCAGTACTTC. It codes for CASSYATSPEQYF.

This clonotype has just a few counts. CDR3 protein: CSVVQGPHYEQYF. CDR3 nucleotide sequence: TGCAGCGTGGTACAGGGGCCTCACTACGAGCAGTACTTC. The chain employs TRBV29-1 and TRBJ2-7, with 7 positions matching TRBD1. The CDR3 consists of 13 residues. V trimming: 6 bases; J trimming: 3 bases; junction bases outside the gene matches: 8. The germline V gene encodes CDR1 SQVTM and CDR2 ANQGSEA.

The V gene is TRBV12-5, the J gene TRBJ2-4; 12 nucleotides align to TRBD2. Germline CDR1 and CDR2: LGHNT and FRNRAP. The trim removed 3 bases at V and 8 bases at J, leaving 17 bases unmatched. The CDR3 is 19 amino acids. The CDR3 reads CASGFPIPPTSGSVDIQYF. CDR3 nucleotides: TGTGCTAGTGGTTTCCCTATACCCCCGACTAGCGGGAGTGTGGACATTCAGTACTTC.

This clonotype was counted ten times or more. Its ends do not fully match the called genes, so a read error is possible. The CDR3 coding sequence is TGTGCCAGCAGCCGGGACTTATCCTACGAGCAGTACTTC. Its protein product is CASSRDLSYEQYF. The rearrangement links TRBV5-1 to TRBJ2-7; TRBD2 is a possible D gene (6 bases). In germline, CDR1 is SGHRS, CDR2 YFSETQ. There are 13 residues in the CDR3.

This clonotype was seen a few times. This rearrangement joins TRBV20-1 to TRBJ2-1, with D maybe TRBD1 (5 bases). The CDR3 runs to 12 residues. V was cut by 4 bases and J by 8 bases, with 12 bases left in between. Looked up from germline, CDR1 is DFQATT and CDR2 is SNEGSKA (reference sequence). The CDR3 reads CSATLGQDEQFF. The CDR3 nucleotides are TGCAGTGCTACTCTGGGGCAGGATGAGCAGTTCTTC.

The genes are TRBV20-1 and TRBJ2-5; 8 bases agree with TRBD1. With V trimmed by 6 bases and J by 4 bases, 10 bases remained unmatched. The CDR3 covers 14 residues. Germline loops: CDR1 DFQATT, CDR2 SNEGSKA (reference sequence). The CDR3 nucleotides read TGCAGTGCCAGTTTACGGACAGGGACAGAGACCCAGTACTTC. This encodes CSASLRTGTETQYF.

This chain's CDR3 is CASSQEHSRNSPLHF. The DNA for the CDR3 is TGCGCCAGCAGCCAAGAACACAGCCGTAATTCACCCCTCCACTTT. The chain employs TRBV4-3 and TRBJ1-6; D is undetermined. Germline CDR1 is LGHNA and CDR2 is YSLEER. The V and J ends lost 0 bases and 6 bases respectively, with 9 bases between them. The CDR3 length is 15 residues.

This clonotype was seen only a few times. The rearrangement uses TRBV27 and TRBJ2-1; D is unresolved. CDR1 MNHEY and CDR2 SMNVEV come from the germline V gene (reference sequence). V was clipped by 3 bases and J by 6 bases, with 15 bases between them. The CDR3 covers 15 residues. CDR3 residues: CASSFSDGNSNEQFF. In DNA, the CDR3 is TGTGCCAGCAGTTTCAGCGACGGTAACTCCAATGAGCAGTTCTTC.

The chain links TRBV6-5 to TRBJ2-5; D tentatively reads TRBD1 or TRBD2 (5 bases each). The CDR3 totals 15 residues. The germline V gene has CDR1 MNHEY and CDR2 SVGAGI. Trimming removed 8 bases at V and 4 bases at J, with 20 bases between. The CDR3 nucleotides read TGTGCCAGCCGTCACTTCGGGGCTGGTCGAGAGACCCAGTACTTC. Its protein product is CASRHFGAGRETQYF.

The chain is built from TRBV6-1 and TRBJ2-1; D gene uncertain. The CDR3 length is 16 residues. The V end lost 5 bases, the J end lost 6 bases, and 20 bases lay between the germline ends. Germline CDR1 reads MNHNS; CDR2 reads SASEGT. Written as DNA, the CDR3 is TGTGCCAGCAGTCCAAATACTCCCCGTCCCCTCAATGAGCAGTTCTTC. Its protein is CASSPNTPRPLNEQFF.

This clonotype has more than one count but fewer than ten. This chain uses TRBV20-1 with TRBJ1-2; D not certain. The CDR3 contains 13 residues. Trimming stripped 5 bases from V and 3 bases from J, with 13 bases between. The germline V gene encodes CDR1 DFQATT and CDR2 SNEGSKA (reference sequence). The DNA of the CDR3 is TGCAGTGCTGGGCGGGGAATTGACTATGGCTACACCTTC. Its translation is CSAGRGIDYGYTF.

The table lists this clonotype with a few counts. The J gene is TRBJ2-1, the V gene TRBV12-3 or TRBV12-4; D ambiguous. The CDR3 has 14 residues. Trimming removed 7 bases at V and 3 bases at J, with 13 bases between. The DNA of the CDR3 is TGTGCCAGCATCCCCTCGGCTCACTACAATGAGCAGTTCTTC. Translation gives CASIPSAHYNEQFF.

This clonotype was counted only a few times. The V and J genes are TRBV27 and TRBJ2-7; D may be TRBD1 (6 bases). V shed 5 bases and J shed 13 bases, with 18 bases lying between them. This CDR3 has 12 amino acids. CDR1 is MNHEY, CDR2 SMNVEV, per germline (reference sequence). The CDR3 reads CASSRVTGTRYF. The DNA of the CDR3 is TGTGCCAGCAGTCGCGTAACCGGGACAAGATACTTC.